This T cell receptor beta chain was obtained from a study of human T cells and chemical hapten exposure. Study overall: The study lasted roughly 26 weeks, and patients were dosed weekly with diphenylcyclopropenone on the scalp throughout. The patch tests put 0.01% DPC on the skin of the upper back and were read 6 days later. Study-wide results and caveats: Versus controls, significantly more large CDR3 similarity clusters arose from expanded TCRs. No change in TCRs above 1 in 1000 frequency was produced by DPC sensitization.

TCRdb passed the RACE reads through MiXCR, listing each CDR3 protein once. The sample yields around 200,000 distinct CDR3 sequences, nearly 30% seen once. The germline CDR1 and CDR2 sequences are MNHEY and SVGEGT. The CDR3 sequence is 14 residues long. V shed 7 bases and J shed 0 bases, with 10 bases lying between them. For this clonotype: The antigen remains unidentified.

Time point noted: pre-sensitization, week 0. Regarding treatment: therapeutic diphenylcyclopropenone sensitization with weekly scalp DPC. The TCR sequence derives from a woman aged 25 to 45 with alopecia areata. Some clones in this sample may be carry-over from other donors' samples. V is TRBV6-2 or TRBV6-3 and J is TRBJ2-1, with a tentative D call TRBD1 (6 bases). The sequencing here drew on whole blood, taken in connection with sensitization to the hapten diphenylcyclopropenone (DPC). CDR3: CASKGDGSYNEQFF. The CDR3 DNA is TGTGCCAGCAAGGGGGACGGCTCCTACAATGAGCAGTTCTTC.